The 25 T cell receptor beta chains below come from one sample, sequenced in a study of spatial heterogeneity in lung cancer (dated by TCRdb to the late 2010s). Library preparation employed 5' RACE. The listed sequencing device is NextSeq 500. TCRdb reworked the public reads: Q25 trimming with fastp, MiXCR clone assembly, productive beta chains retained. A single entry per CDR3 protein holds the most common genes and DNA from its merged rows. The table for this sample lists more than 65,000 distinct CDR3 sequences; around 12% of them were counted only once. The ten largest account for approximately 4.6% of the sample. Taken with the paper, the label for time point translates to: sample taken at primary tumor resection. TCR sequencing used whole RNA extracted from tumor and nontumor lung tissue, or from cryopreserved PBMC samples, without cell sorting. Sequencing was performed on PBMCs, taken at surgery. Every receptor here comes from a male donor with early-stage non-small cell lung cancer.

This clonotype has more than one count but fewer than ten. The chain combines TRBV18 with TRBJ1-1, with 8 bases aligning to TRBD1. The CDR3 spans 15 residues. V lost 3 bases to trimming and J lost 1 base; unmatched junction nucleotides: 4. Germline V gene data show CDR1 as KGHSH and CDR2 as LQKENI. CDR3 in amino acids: CASSPGDRGNTEAFF. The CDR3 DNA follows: TGTGCCAGCTCACCTGGTGACAGGGGGAACACTGAAGCTTTCTTT.

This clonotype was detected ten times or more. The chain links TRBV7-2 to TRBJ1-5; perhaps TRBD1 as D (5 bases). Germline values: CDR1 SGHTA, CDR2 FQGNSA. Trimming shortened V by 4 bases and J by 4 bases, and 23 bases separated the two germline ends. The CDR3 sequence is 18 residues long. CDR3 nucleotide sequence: TGTGCCAGCAGCTCCCAGACCCTGACAGTGGGGATTAATCAGCCCCAGCATTTT. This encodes CASSSQTLTVGINQPQHF.

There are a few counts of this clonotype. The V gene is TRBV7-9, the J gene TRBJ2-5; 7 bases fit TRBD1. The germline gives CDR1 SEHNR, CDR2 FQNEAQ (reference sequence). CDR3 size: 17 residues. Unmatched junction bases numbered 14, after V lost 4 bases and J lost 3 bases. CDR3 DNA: TGTGCCAGCAGCTCTCTTTGGGACAGCCAGGGCAAAGAGACCCAGTACTTC. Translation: CASSSLWDSQGKETQYF. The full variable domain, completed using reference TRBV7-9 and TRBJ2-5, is DTGVSQNPRHKITKRGQNVTFRCDPISEHNRLYWYRQTLGQGPEFLTYFQNEAQLEKSRLLSDRFSAERPKGSFSTLEIQRTEQGDSAMYLCASSSLWDSQGKETQYFGPGTRLLVL.

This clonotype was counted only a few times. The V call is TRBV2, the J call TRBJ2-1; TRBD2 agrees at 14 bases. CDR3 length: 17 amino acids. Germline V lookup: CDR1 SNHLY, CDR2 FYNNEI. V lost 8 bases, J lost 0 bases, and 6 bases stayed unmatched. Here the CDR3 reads CASAGLAGDSSYNEQFF. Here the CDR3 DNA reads TGTGCCAGCGCGGGACTAGCGGGGGATAGCTCCTACAATGAGCAGTTCTTC.

In nucleotides, the CDR3 is TGCGCCAGCAGCTTGTTCCCGGACAGCAATCAGCCCCAGCATTTT. It codes for CASSLFPDSNQPQHF. The chain couples TRBV5-1 to TRBJ1-5; D remains unclear. CDR1 and CDR2 (germline): SGHRS, YFSETQ. The CDR3 spans 15 residues. Trimming shortened V by 1 base and J by 1 base, and 9 bases separated the two germline ends. The full variable domain, completed using reference TRBV5-1 and TRBJ1-5, is KAGVTQTPRYLIKTRGQQVTLSCSPISGHRSVSWYQQTPGQGLQFLFEYFSETQRNKGNFPGRFSGRQFSNSRSEMNVSTLELGDSALYLCASSLFPDSNQPQHFGDGTRLSIL.

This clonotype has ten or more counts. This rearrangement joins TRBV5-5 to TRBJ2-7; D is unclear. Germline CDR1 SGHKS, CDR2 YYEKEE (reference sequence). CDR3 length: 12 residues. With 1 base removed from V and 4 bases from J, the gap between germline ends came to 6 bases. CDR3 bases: TGTGCCAGCAGCTTGACTGGATACGAGCAGTACTTC. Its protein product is CASSLTGYEQYF.

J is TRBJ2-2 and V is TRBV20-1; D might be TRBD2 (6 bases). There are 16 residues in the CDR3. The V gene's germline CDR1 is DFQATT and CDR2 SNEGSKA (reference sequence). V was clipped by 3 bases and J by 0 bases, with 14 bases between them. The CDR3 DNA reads TGCAGTGCTAGCCCCCTCGGGACTCCGAACACCGGGGAGCTGTTTTTT. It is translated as CSASPLGTPNTGELFF.

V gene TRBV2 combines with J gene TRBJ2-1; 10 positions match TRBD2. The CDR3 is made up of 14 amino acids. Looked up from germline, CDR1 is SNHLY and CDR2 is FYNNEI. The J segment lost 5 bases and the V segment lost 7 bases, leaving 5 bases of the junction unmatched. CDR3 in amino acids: CASKKLAGNNEQFF. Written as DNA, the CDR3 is TGTGCCAGCAAAAAACTAGCGGGAAACAATGAGCAGTTCTTC.

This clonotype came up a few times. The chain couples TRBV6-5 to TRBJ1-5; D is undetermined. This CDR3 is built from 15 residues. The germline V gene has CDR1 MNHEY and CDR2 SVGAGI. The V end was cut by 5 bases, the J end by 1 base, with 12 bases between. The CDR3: CASSPTTGSNQPQHF. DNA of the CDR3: TGTGCCAGCAGTCCTACAACGGGAAGCAATCAGCCCCAGCATTTT.

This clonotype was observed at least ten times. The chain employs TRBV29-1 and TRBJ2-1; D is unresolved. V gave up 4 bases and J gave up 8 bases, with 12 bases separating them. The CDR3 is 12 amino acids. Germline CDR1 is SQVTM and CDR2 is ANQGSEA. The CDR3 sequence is CSVVTLVHEQFF. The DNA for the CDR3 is TGCAGCGTTGTAACCCTAGTTCATGAGCAGTTCTTC.

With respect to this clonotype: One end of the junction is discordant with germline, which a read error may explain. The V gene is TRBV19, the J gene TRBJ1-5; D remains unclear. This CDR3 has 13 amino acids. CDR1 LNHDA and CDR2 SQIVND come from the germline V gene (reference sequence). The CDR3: CASNPGREQPQHF. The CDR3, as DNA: TGTGCCAGTAATCCTGGCCGGGAACAGCCTCAGCATTTT. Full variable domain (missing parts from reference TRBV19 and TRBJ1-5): DGGITQSPKYLFRKEGQNVTLSCEQNLNHDAMYWYRQDPGQGLRLIYYSQIVNDFQKGDIAEGYSVSREKKESFPLTVTSAQKNPTAFYLCASNPGREQPQHFGDGTRLSIL.

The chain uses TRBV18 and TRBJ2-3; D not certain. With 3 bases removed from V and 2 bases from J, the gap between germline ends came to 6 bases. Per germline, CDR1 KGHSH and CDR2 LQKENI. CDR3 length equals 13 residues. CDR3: CASSPGSTDTQYF. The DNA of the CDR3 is TGTGCCAGCTCACCGGGATCCACAGATACGCAGTATTTT.

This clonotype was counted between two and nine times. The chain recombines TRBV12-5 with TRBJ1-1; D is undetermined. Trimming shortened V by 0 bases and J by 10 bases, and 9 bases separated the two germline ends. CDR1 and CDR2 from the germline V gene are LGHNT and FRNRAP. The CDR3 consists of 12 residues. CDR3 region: CASGLVTLPAFF. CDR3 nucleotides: TGTGCTAGTGGTTTGGTAACCTTACCAGCTTTCTTT.

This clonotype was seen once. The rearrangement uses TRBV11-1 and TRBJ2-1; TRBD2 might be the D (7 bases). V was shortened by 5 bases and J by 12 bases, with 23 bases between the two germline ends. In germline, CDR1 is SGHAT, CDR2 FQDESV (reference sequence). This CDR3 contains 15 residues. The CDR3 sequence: CASSLGTSTGRVQFF. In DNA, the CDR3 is TGTGCCAGCAGCCTGGGGACTTCCACAGGGAGGGTGCAGTTCTTC.

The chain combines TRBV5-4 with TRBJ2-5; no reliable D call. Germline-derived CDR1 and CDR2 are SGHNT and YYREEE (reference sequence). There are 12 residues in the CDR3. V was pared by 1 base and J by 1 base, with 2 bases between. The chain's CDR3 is CASSLLQETQYF. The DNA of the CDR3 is TGTGCCAGCAGCTTGCTCCAAGAGACCCAGTACTTC.

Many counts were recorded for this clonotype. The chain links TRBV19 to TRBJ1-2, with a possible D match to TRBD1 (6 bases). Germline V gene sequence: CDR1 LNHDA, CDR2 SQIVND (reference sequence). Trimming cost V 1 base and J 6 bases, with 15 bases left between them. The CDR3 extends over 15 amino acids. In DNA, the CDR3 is TGTGCCAGTAGTATAGTGGGGGCATTCCGAGATGGCTACACCTTC. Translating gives CASSIVGAFRDGYTF.

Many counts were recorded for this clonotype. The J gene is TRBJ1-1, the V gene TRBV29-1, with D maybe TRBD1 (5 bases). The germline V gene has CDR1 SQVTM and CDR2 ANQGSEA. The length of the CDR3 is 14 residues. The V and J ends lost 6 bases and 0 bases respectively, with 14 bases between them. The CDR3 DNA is TGCAGCGTCCGACTAGGGGAATTGAACACTGAAGCTTTCTTT. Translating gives CSVRLGELNTEAFF.

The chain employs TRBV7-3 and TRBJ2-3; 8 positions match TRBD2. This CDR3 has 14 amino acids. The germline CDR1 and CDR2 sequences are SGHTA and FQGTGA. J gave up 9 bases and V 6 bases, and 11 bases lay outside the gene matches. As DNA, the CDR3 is TGTGCCAGCAGTACGGGAGGGCCGACCGAGACGCAGTATTTT. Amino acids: CASSTGGPTETQYF.

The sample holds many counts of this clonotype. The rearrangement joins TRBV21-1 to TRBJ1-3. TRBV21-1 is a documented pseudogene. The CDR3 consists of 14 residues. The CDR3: CAGPGQERRNTIYF. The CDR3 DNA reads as TGTGCCGGGCCGGGACAAGAGAGGAGGAACACCATATATTTT.

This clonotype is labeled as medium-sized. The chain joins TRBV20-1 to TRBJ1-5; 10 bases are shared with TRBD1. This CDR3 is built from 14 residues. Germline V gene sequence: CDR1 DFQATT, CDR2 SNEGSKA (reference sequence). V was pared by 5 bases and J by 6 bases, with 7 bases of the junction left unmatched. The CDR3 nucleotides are TGCAGTGCTGGGACAGGGGATGGGAGTCAGCCCCAGCATTTT. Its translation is CSAGTGDGSQPQHF.

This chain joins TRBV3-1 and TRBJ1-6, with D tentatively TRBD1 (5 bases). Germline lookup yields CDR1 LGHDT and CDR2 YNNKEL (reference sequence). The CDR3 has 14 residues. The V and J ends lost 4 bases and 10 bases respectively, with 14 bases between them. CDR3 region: CASSPARGDSPLHF. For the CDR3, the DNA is TGTGCCAGCAGCCCGGCCCGGGGGGACTCACCCCTCCACTTT.

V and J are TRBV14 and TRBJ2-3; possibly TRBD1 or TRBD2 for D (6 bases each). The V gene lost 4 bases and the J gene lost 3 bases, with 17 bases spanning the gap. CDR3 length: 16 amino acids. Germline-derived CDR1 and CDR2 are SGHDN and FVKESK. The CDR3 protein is CASSRRVGGFTDTQYF. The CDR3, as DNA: TGTGCCAGCAGCCGCAGAGTGGGGGGCTTTACAGATACGCAGTATTTT.

The CDR3 region has the DNA TGTGCCAGCAGCCTTCACAGGGGGCCCCTAGAAGAGACCCAGTACTTC. It translates to CASSLHRGPLEETQYF. The chain joins TRBV7-6 to TRBJ2-5, with 9 bases aligning to TRBD1. The ends lost 5 bases at V and 3 bases at J; junction bases unmatched: 10. The CDR3 extends over 16 amino acids. Germline CDR1 reads SGHVS; CDR2 reads FNYEAQ.

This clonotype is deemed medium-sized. The CDR3 DNA reads TGTGCCAGCAGCTCAGTTCGCACGAACGATGAGCAGTTCTTC. Protein sequence: CASSSVRTNDEQFF. The chain is built from TRBV7-8 and TRBJ2-1; D remains ambiguous. This CDR3 has 14 residues. Germline CDR1 is SGHVS and CDR2 is FQNEAQ. V was pared by 4 bases and J by 8 bases, with 15 bases between.

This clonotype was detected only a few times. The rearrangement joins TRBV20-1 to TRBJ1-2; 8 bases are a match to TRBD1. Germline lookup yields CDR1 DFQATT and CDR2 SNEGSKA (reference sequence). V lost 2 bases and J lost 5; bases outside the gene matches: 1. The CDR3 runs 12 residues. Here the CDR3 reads CSARQGAYGYTF. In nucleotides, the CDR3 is TGCAGTGCTAGACAGGGGGCTTATGGCTACACCTTC.